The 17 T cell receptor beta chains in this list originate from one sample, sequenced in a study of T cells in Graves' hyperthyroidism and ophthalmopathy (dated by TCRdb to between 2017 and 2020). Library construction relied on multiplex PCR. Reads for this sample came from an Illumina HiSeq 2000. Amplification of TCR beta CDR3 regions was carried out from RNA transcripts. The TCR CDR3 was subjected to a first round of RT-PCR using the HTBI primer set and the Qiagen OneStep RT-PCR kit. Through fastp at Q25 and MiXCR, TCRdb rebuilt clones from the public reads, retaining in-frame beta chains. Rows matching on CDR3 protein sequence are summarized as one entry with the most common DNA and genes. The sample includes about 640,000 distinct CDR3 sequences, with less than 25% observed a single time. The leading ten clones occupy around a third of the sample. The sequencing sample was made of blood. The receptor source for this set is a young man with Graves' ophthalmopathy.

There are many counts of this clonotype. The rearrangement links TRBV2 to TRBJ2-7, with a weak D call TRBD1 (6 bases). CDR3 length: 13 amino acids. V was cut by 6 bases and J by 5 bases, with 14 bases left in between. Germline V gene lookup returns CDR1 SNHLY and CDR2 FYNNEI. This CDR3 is CASRPTGFDEQYF. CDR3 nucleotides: TGTGCCAGCAGGCCGACAGGCTTCGACGAGCAGTACTTC.

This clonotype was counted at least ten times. DNA for the CDR3: TGTGCCAGCTCACATTCGGGACAGGGCTCACCCAGCTACACCTTC. This translates into CASSHSGQGSPSYTF. The rearrangement joins TRBV18 to TRBJ1-2, with 9 positions matching TRBD1. CDR3 size: 15 residues. Germline V CDR1 and CDR2: KGHSH, LQKENI. J was trimmed by 9 bases and V by 4 bases; bases with no gene match: 12.

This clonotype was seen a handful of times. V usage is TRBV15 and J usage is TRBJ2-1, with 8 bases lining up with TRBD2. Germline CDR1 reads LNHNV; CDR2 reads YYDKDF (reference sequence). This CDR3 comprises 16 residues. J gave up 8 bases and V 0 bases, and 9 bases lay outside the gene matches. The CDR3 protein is CATSRDGSGRWYEQFF. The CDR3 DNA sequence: TGTGCCACCAGCAGAGATGGGAGCGGGAGATGGTATGAGCAGTTCTTC.

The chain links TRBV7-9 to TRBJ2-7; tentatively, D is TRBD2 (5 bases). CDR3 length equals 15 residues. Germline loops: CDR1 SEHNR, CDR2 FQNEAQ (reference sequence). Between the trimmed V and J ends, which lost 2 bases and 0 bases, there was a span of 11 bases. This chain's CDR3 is CASSLMRVGSYEQYF. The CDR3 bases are TGTGCCAGCAGCTTAATGAGGGTAGGCTCCTACGAGCAGTACTTC.

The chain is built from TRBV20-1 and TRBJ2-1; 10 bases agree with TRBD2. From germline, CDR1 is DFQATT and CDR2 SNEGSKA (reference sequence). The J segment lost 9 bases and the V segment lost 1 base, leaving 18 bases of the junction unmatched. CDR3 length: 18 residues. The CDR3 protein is CSARGRPSGSSIIGEQFF. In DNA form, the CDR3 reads TGCAGTGCTAGAGGACGGCCTAGCGGGAGTTCAATCATAGGTGAGCAGTTCTTC.

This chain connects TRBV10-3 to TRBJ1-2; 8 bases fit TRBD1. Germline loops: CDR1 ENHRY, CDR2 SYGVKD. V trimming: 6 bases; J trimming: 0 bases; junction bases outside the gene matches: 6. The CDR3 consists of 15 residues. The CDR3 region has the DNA TGTGCCATCAGGGACAGGGATGGGGCTAACTATGGCTACACCTTC. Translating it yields CAIRDRDGANYGYTF.

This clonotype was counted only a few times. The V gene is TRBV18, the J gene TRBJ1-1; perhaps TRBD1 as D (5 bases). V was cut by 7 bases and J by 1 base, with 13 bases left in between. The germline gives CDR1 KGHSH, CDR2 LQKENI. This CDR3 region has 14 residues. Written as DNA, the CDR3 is TGTGCCAGCTTGGCGGGGCTCGGGAACACTGAAGCTTTCTTT. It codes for CASLAGLGNTEAFF.

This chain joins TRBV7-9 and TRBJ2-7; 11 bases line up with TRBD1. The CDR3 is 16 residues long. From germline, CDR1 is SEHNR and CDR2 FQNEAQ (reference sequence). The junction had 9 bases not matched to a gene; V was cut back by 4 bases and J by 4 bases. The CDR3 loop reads CASSSNRDRGIYEQYF. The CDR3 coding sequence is TGTGCCAGCAGCTCAAATCGGGACAGGGGGATTTACGAGCAGTACTTC.

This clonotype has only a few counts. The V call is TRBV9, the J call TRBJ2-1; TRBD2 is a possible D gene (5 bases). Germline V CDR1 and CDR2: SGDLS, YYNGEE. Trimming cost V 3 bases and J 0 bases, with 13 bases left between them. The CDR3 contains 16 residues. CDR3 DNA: TGTGCCAGCAGCGGTGGACTTACCGGCTCCTACAATGAGCAGTTCTTC. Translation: CASSGGLTGSYNEQFF. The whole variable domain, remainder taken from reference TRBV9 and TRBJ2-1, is DSGVTQTPKHLITATGQRVTLRCSPRSGDLSVYWYQQSLDQGLQFLIQYYNGEERAKGNILERFSAQQFPDLHSELNLSSLELGDSALYFCASSGGLTGSYNEQFFGPGTRLTVL.

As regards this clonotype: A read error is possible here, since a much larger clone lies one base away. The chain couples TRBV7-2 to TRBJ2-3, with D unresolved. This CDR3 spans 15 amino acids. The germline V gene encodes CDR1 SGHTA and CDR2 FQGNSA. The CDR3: CAGSWNHLATDTQYF. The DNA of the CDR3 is TGTGCCGGCAGCTGGAACCACCTGGCGACAGATACGCAGTATTTT.

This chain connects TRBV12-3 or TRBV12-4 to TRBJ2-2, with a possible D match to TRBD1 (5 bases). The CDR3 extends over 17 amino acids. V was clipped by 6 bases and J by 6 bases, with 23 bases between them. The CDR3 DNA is TGTGCCAGCAGCCCCTCATTCGAAACGGCAGGGCCCGGGGAGCTGTTTTTT. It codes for CASSPSFETAGPGELFF.

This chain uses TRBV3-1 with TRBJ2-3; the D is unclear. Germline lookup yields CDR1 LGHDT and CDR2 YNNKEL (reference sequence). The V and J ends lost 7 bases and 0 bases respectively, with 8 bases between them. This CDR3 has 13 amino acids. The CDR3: CASKAESTDTQYF. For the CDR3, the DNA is TGTGCCAGCAAGGCGGAGAGCACAGATACGCAGTATTTT.

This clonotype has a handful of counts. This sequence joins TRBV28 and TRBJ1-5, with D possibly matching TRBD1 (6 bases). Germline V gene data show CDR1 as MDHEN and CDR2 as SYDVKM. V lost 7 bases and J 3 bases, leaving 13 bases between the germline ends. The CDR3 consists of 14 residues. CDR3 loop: CASNTWDNNQPQHF. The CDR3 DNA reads TGTGCCAGCAATACCTGGGACAACAATCAGCCCCAGCATTTT.

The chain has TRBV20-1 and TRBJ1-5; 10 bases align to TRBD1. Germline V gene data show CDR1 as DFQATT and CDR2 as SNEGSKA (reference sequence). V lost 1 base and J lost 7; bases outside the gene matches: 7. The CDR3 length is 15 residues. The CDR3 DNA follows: TGCAGTGCTAGAGTGAGGGGACAGGGGAAACAGCCCCAGCATTTT. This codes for CSARVRGQGKQPQHF.

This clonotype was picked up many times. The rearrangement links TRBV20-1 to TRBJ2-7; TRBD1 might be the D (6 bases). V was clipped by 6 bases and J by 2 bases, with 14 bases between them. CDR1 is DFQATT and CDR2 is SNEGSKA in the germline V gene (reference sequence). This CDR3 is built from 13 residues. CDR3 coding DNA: TGCAGTGCATATCACCCAGGGGCCTACGAGCAGTACTTC. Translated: CSAYHPGAYEQYF.

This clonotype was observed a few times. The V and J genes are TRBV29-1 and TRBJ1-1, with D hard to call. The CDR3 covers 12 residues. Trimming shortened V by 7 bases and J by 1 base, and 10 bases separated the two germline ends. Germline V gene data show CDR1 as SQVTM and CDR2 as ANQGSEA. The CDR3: CSGKTTNTEAFF. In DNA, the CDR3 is TGCAGCGGTAAGACAACGAACACTGAAGCTTTCTTT.

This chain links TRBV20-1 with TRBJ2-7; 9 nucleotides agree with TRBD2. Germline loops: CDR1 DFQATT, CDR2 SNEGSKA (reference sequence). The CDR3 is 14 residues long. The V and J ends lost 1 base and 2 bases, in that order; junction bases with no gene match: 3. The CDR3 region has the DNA TGCAGTGCTAGAGTGACTAGCGGAACCTACGAGCAGTACTTC. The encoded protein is CSARVTSGTYEQYF.